Listed below are T cell receptor beta chains from one sample, sequenced in a study of CD8+CD57+ T cells in acquired aplastic anemia. TCRdb used MiXCR to reprocess the reads, holding one entry per CDR3 protein. The sample carries approximately 170,000 distinct CDR3 sequences, approximately 50% recorded once. The sequencing sample was made of sorted CD4+, CD8+, or CD8+CD57+ T cells (not recorded which) from PBMCs. The origin of the receptors is a human donor in good health, serving as a control. The CDR3 runs from the conserved cysteine through the conserved F or W. The D gene is left open where the match is weak. Clone size is not always given. Where it is, it says once, few, many or a class for expanded clones.

TRBJ2-5 many TRBV5-1 NA TGCGCCAGCAGCTTGGGTCGGAAAGAGACCCAGTACTTC CASSLGRKETQYF
TRBJ2-3 NA TRBV29-1 NA TGCAGCGTTGACCCGGGGGGCGATGCAGATACGCAGTATTTT CSVDPGGDADTQYF
TRBJ2-7 NA TRBV20-1 NA TGCAGTGCTCCACTCGGGGCAGGGTACGAGCAGTACTTC CSAPLGAGYEQYF
TRBJ1-2 NA TRBV24-1 NA TGTGCCACCAGTGATGGTACAGCTTATGGCCACACCTTC CATSDGTAYGHTF
TRBJ1-6 many TRBV11-2 NA TGTGCCAGCAGCTTAGGGGGGGTTAGCTCCTATAATTCACCCCTCCACTTT CASSLGGVSSYNSPLHF
TRBJ2-7 many TRBV6-1 TRBD2 TGTGCCAGCAGGGGGGGGGTCCCGGACGAGCAGTACTTC CASRGGVPDEQYF
TRBJ2-1 NA TRBV25-1 NA TGTGCCAGCAGTCCAGCCAGATACAATGAGCAGTTCTTC CASSPARYNEQFF
TRBJ2-4 many TRBV5-1 NA TGCGCCAGCAGCTTGACACAGGAAAACATTCAGTACTTC CASSLTQENIQYF
TRBJ2-5 many TRBV25-1 NA TGTGCCAGCAGTAAAAACGGAAAGGGATGGGAGACCCAGTACTTC CASSKNGKGWETQYF
TRBJ2-7 NA TRBV29-1 NA TGCAGCGTTAAGTCTTCTGGGGACCTCTACGAGCAGTACTTC CSVKSSGDLYEQYF
TRBJ2-5 NA TRBV2 NA TGCGCCAGCCGGGTCTCGATGGCGGAGACCCAGTACTTC CASRVSMAETQYF
TRBJ2-3 many TRBV20-1 NA TGCAGTGCTAGATCTTCGGCAGATACGCAGTATTTT CSARSSADTQYF
TRBJ2-1 NA TRBV12-3/TRBV12-4 NA TGTGCCAGCAGTTTACTGGGATACAATGAGCAGTTCTTC CASSLLGYNEQFF
TRBJ2-7 few TRBV5-4 NA TGTGCCAGCAGCTTGGTCGGATCTTATGAGCAGTACTTC CASSLVGSYEQYF
TRBJ2-3 many TRBV20-1 NA TGCAGTGCCGAAGGGCAGCAGCGCACAGATACGCAGTATTTT CSAEGQQRTDTQYF
TRBJ1-5 once TRBV2 NA TGTGCCAGTCGAGGGGGTTATAGCAATCAGCCCCAGCATTTT CASRGGYSNQPQHF
TRBJ2-1 NA TRBV29-1 NA TGCAGCGTTGAGGGATATGAGCAGTTCTTC CSVEGYEQFF
TRBJ2-5 many TRBV7-8 TRBD2 TGTGCCAGCACCCCCCGGGGGGAGGGGTACCAAGAGACCCAGTACTTC CASTPRGEGYQETQYF
TRBJ2-1 few TRBV3-1 NA TGTGCCAGCAGCCAATACATCGACTACAATGAGCAGTTCTTC CASSQYIDYNEQFF
TRBJ1-2 few TRBV7-9 TRBD1 TGTGCCAGCAGCGACCGGGACAGGGTACGTGGCTACACCTTC CASSDRDRVRGYTF
TRBJ1-5 few TRBV20-1 NA TGCAGTGCTAGAGATATAGGGCCAGACAATCAGCCCCAGCATTTT CSARDIGPDNQPQHF
TRBJ1-2 once TRBV10-3 NA TGTGCCATCAGTGAGTCAACTCCTGGACTGAACTATGGCTACACCTTC CAISESTPGLNYGYTF
TRBJ1-1 NA TRBV5-4 NA TGTGCCAGCAGCAAAGACAGAAGGGAAGCTTTCTTT CASSKDRREAFF
TRBJ1-4 NA TRBV20-1 NA TGCAGTTGTTATGGGAATGAAAAACTGTTTTTT CSCYGNEKLFF
TRBJ1-1 many TRBV7-9 TRBD1 TGTGCCAGCAGCTTAAGACAGGGCGGCGAAGCTTTCTTT CASSLRQGGEAFF
TRBJ2-3 NA TRBV5-1 TRBD2 TGCGCCAGCAGCTTCGGGGGGGGGGCAGATACGCAGTATTTT CASSFGGGADTQYF
TRBJ2-3 many TRBV5-1 TRBD2 TGCGCCAGCAGCTTGACCGGACTAGCGGGGGAAGGCACAGATACGCAGTATTTT CASSLTGLAGEGTDTQYF
TRBJ1-1 many TRBV15 NA TGTGCCACCAGCAGGGCACTTGGAGCGAACACTGAAGCTTTCTTT CATSRALGANTEAFF
TRBJ1-5 many TRBV5-6 NA TGTGCCAGCAGCTTGGCGTCAGGGGAGCAGCCCCAGCATTTT CASSLASGEQPQHF
TRBJ1-3 many TRBV4-1 NA TGCGCCAGCAGCCAAGTGGCGAGCGGGTTGAAAAACACCATATATTTT CASSQVASGLKNTIYF
TRBJ2-5 NA TRBV29-1 TRBD1 TGCAGCGTTCCACGCCGGGACAGGGGTATATTGGCCGAGACCCAGTACTTC CSVPRRDRGILAETQYF
TRBJ1-2 many TRBV10-1 NA TGCGCCAGCAGTGAGGACAGCACTAACTATGGCTACACCTTC CASSEDSTNYGYTF
TRBJ2-7 NA TRBV10-2 TRBD1 TGCGCCAGCAACGCCGGGACAGGGGGCTGTTGGGACTACGAGCAGTACTTC CASNAGTGGCWDYEQYF
TRBJ1-6 NA TRBV15 NA TGTGCCACCAGCGGAGGAGATTCACCCCTCCACTTT CATSGGDSPLHF
TRBJ1-5 many TRBV24-1 NA TGTGCCACCAGTCAGTATAGCAATCAGCCCCAGCATTTT CATSQYSNQPQHF
TRBJ2-5 NA TRBV2 TRBD1 TGTGCCAGCAGACGGACAGGGGAACAAGAGACCCAGTACTTC CASRRTGEQETQYF
TRBJ1-1 NA TRBV10-3 NA TGTGCCATCAGCCCCAGCCTAGGTATGGGAAACACTGAAGCCCTCTTT CAISPSLGMGNTEALF
TRBJ2-1 NA TRBV24-1 TRBD1 TGTGCCAGCTCACCACGAGAGTCGGGACAGGGGTACAATGAGCAGTTCTTC CASSPRESGQGYNEQFF
TRBJ2-7 NA TRBV24-1 TRBD1 TGTGCCACCAGTGAAGGGACAGGGGTCTCCTACGAGCAGTACTTC CATSEGTGVSYEQYF
TRBJ2-1 NA TRBV6-1 TRBD1 TGTGCCAGCTCACCACTGACAGGGGATATGTACAATGAGCAGTTCTTC CASSPLTGDMYNEQFF
TRBJ2-7 NA TRBV7-6 TRBD2 TGTGCCAGCAGCTTAGGGAGCGGGGACTACGAGCAGTACTTC CASSLGSGDYEQYF
TRBJ2-7 NA TRBV10-3 NA TGTGCCATCTCGGCCGGTTGGGTCTCCTACGAGCAGTACTTC CAISAGWVSYEQYF
TRBJ1-6 many TRBV28 TRBD1 TGTGCCAGCAGTTTTTTTGGATTCAGACAGGGGTTATCACCCCTCCACTTT CASSFFGFRQGLSPLHF
TRBJ1-2 NA TRBV10-2 NA NA CASNAGTGVSYEQYFGSGTRLAF
TRBJ2-1 NA TRBV24-1 TRBD2 TGTGCCACCGGGACTAGCGGAAACAATGAGCAGTTCTTC CATGTSGNNEQFF
TRBJ2-2 many TRBV3-1 NA TGTGCCAGCAGCCAAATGATCGGATCCGGGGAGCTGTTTTTT CASSQMIGSGELFF